This is a list of T cell receptor beta chains from one sample in a study of regulatory T cells in long-lasting Graves disease. TCRdb analysed the multiplex PCR reads with MiXCR anew, one entry per CDR3 protein. The top ten clones hold less than 15% of a sample with approximately 470,000 distinct CDR3 sequences, about 17% of them seen once. These data were likewise used in another study, on T cells in Graves' hyperthyroidism and ophthalmopathy.

The sequencing here drew on peripheral blood mononuclear cells (PBMCs), taken at new diagnosis, from a patient treated with antithyroid drugs. The receptors originated from a man in his forties or fifties with Graves disease. Both conserved end residues are part of each CDR3. D genes are given only for firm matches. Size values are once, few and many counts, or a class for expanded clones, and some rows have none.

CATVLGDTQYF | TGTGCCACCGTCCTCGGAGATACGCAGTATTTT | . | TRBJ2-3 | TRBV6-2/TRBV6-3 | many
CASRTGRETQYF | TGTGCCAGCCGGACAGGGAGAGAGACCCAGTACTTC | TRBD1 | TRBJ2-5 | TRBV2 | .
CASSFLDTLNEQFF | TGTGCCAGCAGCTTCTTGGACACACTCAATGAGCAGTTCTTC | . | TRBJ2-1 | TRBV5-6 | many
CASSPRRARADTQYF | TGTGCCAGCAGTCCTCGGAGGGCTCGGGCAGATACGCAGTATTTT | . | TRBJ2-3 | TRBV28 | many
CASGSLAGEARLTQYF | TGTGCTAGTGGTTCCCTAGCGGGAGAGGCAAGGTTGACCCAGTACTTC | TRBD2 | TRBJ2-5 | TRBV12-5 | many
CASSLVATNTGELFF | TGTGCCAGCAGCTTGGTGGCGACGAACACCGGGGAGCTGTTTTTT | . | TRBJ2-2 | TRBV7-3 | many
CASSLSGAGTGELFF | TGCGCCAGCAGCTTGTCGGGGGCTGGCACCGGGGAGCTGTTTTTT | . | TRBJ2-2 | TRBV5-1 | many
CASTLGAAQETQYF | TGTGCCAGCACCCTAGGGGCGGCCCAAGAGACCCAGTACTTC | . | TRBJ2-5 | TRBV28 | many
CASRPNGTGWYQPQHF | TGTGCCAGCAGACCTAACGGGACAGGGTGGTATCAGCCCCAGCATTTT | TRBD1 | TRBJ1-5 | TRBV6-1 | many
CASSFPSGRNTGELFF | TGTGCCAGCAGTTTCCCTAGCGGGAGGAACACCGGGGAGCTGTTTTTT | TRBD2 | TRBJ2-2 | TRBV27 | many
CASGVRETQYF | TGTGCCAGCGGAGTAAGGGAGACCCAGTACTTC | . | TRBJ2-5 | TRBV2 | many
CASSGRPSPLYEQYF | TGTGCCAGCAGTGGCCGGCCAAGTCCCCTCTACGAGCAGTACTTC | . | TRBJ2-7 | TRBV28 | many
CASSSLLRGAGYGYTF | TGTGCCAGCAGTTCTCTATTGAGGGGCGCGGGCTATGGCTACACCTTC | . | TRBJ1-2 | TRBV28 | .
CASSLVSSGSYEQYF | TGTGCCAGCAGCTTAGTGTCTAGCGGGTCCTACGAGCAGTACTTC | TRBD2 | TRBJ2-7 | TRBV7-8 | many
CSAREWTGGELFF | TGCAGTGCTAGGGAATGGACCGGCGGGGAGCTGTTTTTT | . | TRBJ2-2 | TRBV20-1 | .
CASTGPSSYEQYF | TGTGCCAGCACGGGACCATCCTCCTACGAGCAGTACTTC | . | TRBJ2-7 | TRBV2 | .
CASSLDGFMNTEAFF | TGTGCCAGCAGTTTAGACGGATTCATGAACACTGAAGCTTTCTTT | . | TRBJ1-1 | TRBV27 | many
CATSDFDTGELFF | TGTGCCACCAGTGACTTCGACACCGGGGAGCTGTTTTTT | . | TRBJ2-2 | TRBV24-1 | many
CSALDLGPEAFF | TGCAGTGCCCTGGATTTGGGACCTGAAGCTTTCTTT | . | TRBJ1-1 | TRBV20-1 | few
CASSPRWREGGELFF | TGTGCCAGCAGCCCCCGGTGGAGGGAAGGCGGGGAGCTGTTTTTT | . | TRBJ2-2 | TRBV7-3 | many
CSARKGVYEQYF | TGCAGTGCTAGGAAAGGGGTCTACGAGCAGTACTTC | . | TRBJ2-7 | TRBV20-1 | many
CASSSRLAGAPEQYF | TGTGCCAGCAGCTCCCGACTAGCGGGAGCGCCCGAGCAGTACTTC | TRBD2 | TRBJ2-7 | TRBV11-2 | many
CATSETGGWDTQYF | TGTGCCACCAGTGAGACAGGGGGCTGGGATACGCAGTATTTT | TRBD1 | TRBJ2-3 | TRBV24-1 | .
CSARGTSEQETQYF | TGCAGTGCTCGGGGGACTAGCGAACAAGAGACCCAGTACTTC | TRBD2 | TRBJ2-5 | TRBV20-1 | many
CASSLRAGQTWADTQYF | TGTGCCAGCAGCTTGAGAGCGGGCCAAACCTGGGCAGATACGCAGTATTTT | . | TRBJ2-3 | TRBV11-1 | many
CSVGAAVAGNEQFF | TGCAGCGTTGGGGCAGCGGTAGCGGGGAATGAGCAGTTCTTC | TRBD2 | TRBJ2-1 | TRBV29-1 | .
CASRGLFNEQFF | TGTGCCAGCAGGGGCCTTTTTAATGAGCAGTTCTTC | . | TRBJ2-1 | TRBV12-3/TRBV12-4 | many
CASSVDLAGGLVETQYF | TGTGCCAGCAGCGTAGACCTAGCGGGAGGTCTTGTGGAGACCCAGTACTTC | TRBD2 | TRBJ2-5 | TRBV9 | .
CASKGSGNTEAFF | TGTGCCAGCAAGGGTTCCGGGAACACTGAAGCTTTCTTT | . | TRBJ1-1 | TRBV3-1 | many
CASSQGGQGRQETQYF | TGCGCCAGCAGCCAAGGTGGACAGGGGAGACAAGAGACCCAGTACTTC | TRBD1 | TRBJ2-5 | TRBV4-1 | few
CASRTSGYNEQFF | TGTGCCAGCAGGACTAGCGGGTACAATGAGCAGTTCTTC | TRBD2 | TRBJ2-1 | TRBV7-9 | .
CSVEDLARETQYF | TGCAGCGTTGAAGATCTAGCACGGGAGACCCAGTACTTC | . | TRBJ2-5 | TRBV29-1 | many
CASFRGRDEAFF | TGTGCCAGCTTCAGGGGAAGGGATGAAGCTTTCTTT | . | TRBJ1-1 | TRBV6-2/TRBV6-3 | .
CSARDLSLAGGPGEQYF | TGCAGTGCTAGAGATTTATCCCTAGCGGGAGGGCCGGGCGAGCAGTACTTC | TRBD2 | TRBJ2-7 | TRBV20-1 | .
CASSLRRTIPQETQYF | TGTGCCAGCAGCTTAAGGAGGACAATTCCCCAAGAGACCCAGTACTTC | . | TRBJ2-5 | TRBV7-9 | many
CASSLVPRELSYEQYF | TGCGCCAGCAGCTTGGTCCCGCGGGAGCTCTCCTACGAGCAGTACTTC | TRBD2 | TRBJ2-7 | TRBV5-1 | many
CAWSVATGELFF | TGTGCCTGGAGTGTCGCTACCGGGGAGCTGTTTTTT | . | TRBJ2-2 | TRBV30 | .
CASGETVVNEQFF | TGTGCCAGCGGGGAGACAGTCGTTAATGAGCAGTTCTTC | . | TRBJ2-1 | TRBV28 | many
CSVTNRDRGNTIYF | TGCAGCGTTACCAATCGAGACAGGGGGAACACCATATATTTT | TRBD1 | TRBJ1-3 | TRBV29-1 | few
CSVEGGPGEVGGNEQFF | TGCAGCGTTGAGGGCGGGCCAGGTGAAGTGGGTGGGAATGAGCAGTTCTTC | . | TRBJ2-1 | TRBV29-1 | .
CSVGYGGGTGELFF | TGCAGCGTTGGCTATGGCGGGGGCACCGGGGAGCTGTTTTTT | TRBD2 | TRBJ2-2 | TRBV29-1 | many
CASSLGTSGSTDNEQFF | TGTGCCAGCAGCCTAGGGACTAGCGGGAGTACTGACAATGAGCAGTTCTTC | TRBD2 | TRBJ2-1 | TRBV7-9 | many
CASSFGGIAETQYF | TGCGCCAGCAGCTTTGGGGGAATCGCGGAGACCCAGTACTTC | . | TRBJ2-5 | TRBV5-1 | .
CASSYGPTGYRAEAFF | TGTGCCAGCAGTTACGGACCGACAGGGTACAGGGCTGAAGCTTTCTTT | TRBD1 | TRBJ1-1 | TRBV6-2/TRBV6-3 | .
CASSTQGAGEQFF | TGTGCCAGTAGTACGCAGGGGGCGGGCGAGCAGTTCTTC | TRBD1 | TRBJ2-1 | TRBV19 | .
CASSQDVGLAVGEQYF | TGTGCCAGCAGCCAAGATGTAGGACTAGCGGTAGGCGAGCAGTACTTC | TRBD2 | TRBJ2-7 | TRBV3-1 | .
CASSRTPLAREGYTF | TGTGCCAGCAGTCGGACGCCCCTTGCGAGGGAGGGCTACACCTTC | . | TRBJ1-2 | TRBV27 | few
CSARGGGGGTDTQYF | TGCAGTGCTAGAGGTGGGGGGGGGGGCACAGATACGCAGTATTTT | TRBD2 | TRBJ2-3 | TRBV20-1 | .
CASREGVLASYEQYF | TGTGCCAGCAGAGAGGGGGTATTGGCCTCCTACGAGCAGTACTTC | . | TRBJ2-7 | TRBV28 | many
CASSLKGWGSYEQYF | TGTGCCAGCAGTTTAAAGGGCTGGGGATCCTACGAGCAGTACTTC | . | TRBJ2-7 | TRBV27 | many